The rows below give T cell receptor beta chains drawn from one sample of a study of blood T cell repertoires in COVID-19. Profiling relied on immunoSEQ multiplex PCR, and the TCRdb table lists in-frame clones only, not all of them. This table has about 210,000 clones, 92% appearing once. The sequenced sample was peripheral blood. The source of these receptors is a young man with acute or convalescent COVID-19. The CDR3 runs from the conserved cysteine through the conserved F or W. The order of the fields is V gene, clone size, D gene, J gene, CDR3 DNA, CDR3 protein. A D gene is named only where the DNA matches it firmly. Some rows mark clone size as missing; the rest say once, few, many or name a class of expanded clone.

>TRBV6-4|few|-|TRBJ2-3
TGTGCCAGCAGTGAGGGGCAGGGTGAGACAGATACGCAGTATTTT
CASSEGQGETDTQYF
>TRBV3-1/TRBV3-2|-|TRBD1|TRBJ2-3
TGTGCCAGCAGCCAAGATAAAGGGGGCTGGGCAGATACGCAGTATTTT
CASSQDKGGWADTQYF
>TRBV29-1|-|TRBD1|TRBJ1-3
TGCAGCGTCAACGACAGGGCTGGAAACACCATATATTTT
CSVNDRAGNTIYF
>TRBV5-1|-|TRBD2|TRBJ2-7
TGCGCCAGCAGCTTGGTATCGGCGGGGGGTACAAGCGAGCAGTACTTC
CASSLVSAGGTSEQYF
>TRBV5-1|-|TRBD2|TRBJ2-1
TGCGCCAGCAGCCCGAAGACTAGCGGGAAGTACAATGAGCAGTTCTTC
CASSPKTSGKYNEQFF
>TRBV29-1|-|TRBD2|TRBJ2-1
TGCAGCGGGGGACTAGCGGGAGCCAATGAGCAGTTCTTC
CSGGLAGANEQFF
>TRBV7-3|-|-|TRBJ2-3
TGTGCCAGCAGCTTAGAGAGGGGCACAGATACGCAGTATTTT
CASSLERGTDTQYF
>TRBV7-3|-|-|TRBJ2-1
TGTGCCAGCAGCTTAACCTTTTCATCACTCCAGGCTGAGCAGTTCTTC
CASSLTFSSLQAEQFF
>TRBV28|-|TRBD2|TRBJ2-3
TGTGCCAGCACGGGCGGGGGGGTACCGCGAGGGGATACGCAGTATTTT
CASTGGGVPRGDTQYF
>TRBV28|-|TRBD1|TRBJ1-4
TGTGCCAGCAGAGGGACAGGGCCTAATGAAAAACTGTTTTTT
CASRGTGPNEKLFF
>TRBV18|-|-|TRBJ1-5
TGTGCCAGCTCCAAAGAGAGCGATAGCAATCAGCCCCAGCATTTT
CASSKESDSNQPQHF
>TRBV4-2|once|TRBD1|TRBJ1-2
TGTGCCAGCAGCCCCCAAGGGACAGACTCTAACTATGGCTACACCTTC
CASSPQGTDSNYGYTF
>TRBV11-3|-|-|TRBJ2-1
TGTGCCAGCAGCTTAGGCATGAGCTCCTACAATGAGCAGTTCTTC
CASSLGMSSYNEQFF
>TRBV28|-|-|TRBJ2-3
TGTGCCAGCAGTTTATTCCTACAGGGAGCGCAGTATTTT
CASSLFLQGAQYF
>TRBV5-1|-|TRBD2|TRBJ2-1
TGCGCCAGCAGCTCAAGGACTAGCGGGGGGGCCAATGAGCAGTTCTTC
CASSSRTSGGANEQFF
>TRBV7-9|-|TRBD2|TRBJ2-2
TGTGCCAGCACTGGGGGGGTTAACACCGGGGAGCTGTTTTTT
CASTGGVNTGELFF
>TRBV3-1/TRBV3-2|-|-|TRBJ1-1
TGTGCCAGCAGCCAGGCGAACACTGAAGCTTTCTTT
CASSQANTEAFF
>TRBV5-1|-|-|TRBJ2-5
TGCGCCAGCAGCCCCCAGACTACCCAAGGAGAGACCCAGTACTTC
CASSPQTTQGETQYF
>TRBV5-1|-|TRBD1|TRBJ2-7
TGCGCCAGCAGCTCAAACCGACAGGGGCCCGACGAGCAGTACTTC
CASSSNRQGPDEQYF
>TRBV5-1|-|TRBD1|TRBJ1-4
TGCGCCAGCAGCGAACAGGGGGCATACGAAAAACTGTTTTTT
CASSEQGAYEKLFF
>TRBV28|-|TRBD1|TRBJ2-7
TGTGCCAGCAGTTTCGACAGGGTGATAAAGAACGAGCAGTACTTC
CASSFDRVIKNEQYF
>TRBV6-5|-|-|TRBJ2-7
TGTGCCAGCAGCTCGGGACACCGCTACGAGCAGTACTTC
CASSSGHRYEQYF
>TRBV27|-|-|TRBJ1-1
TGTGCCAGCATAGGTTGGGAGTCGGCCACTGAAGCTTTCTTT
CASIGWESATEAFF
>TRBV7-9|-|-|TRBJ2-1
TGTGCCAGCAGCTTGGAGCGTGAGCAGTTCTTC
CASSLEREQFF
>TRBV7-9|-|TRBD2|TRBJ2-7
TGTGCCAGCAGCTCCAGCGGGAGGGCCCCCCCCGAGCAGTACTTC
CASSSSGRAPPEQYF
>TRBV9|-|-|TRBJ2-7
TGTGCCAGCAGCCCCCCTGGCTGGCAGGGGTCCTACGAGCAGTACTTC
CASSPPGWQGSYEQYF
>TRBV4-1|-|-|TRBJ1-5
TGCGCCAGCAGCCAAGCTTTCCGTGCTGGGGGCGATCAGCCCCAGCATTTT
CASSQAFRAGGDQPQHF
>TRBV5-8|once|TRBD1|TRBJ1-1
TGTGCCAGCAGCGAACGACAGGGGCGGACTGAAGCTTTCTTT
CASSERQGRTEAFF
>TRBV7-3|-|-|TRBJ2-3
TGTGCCAGCAGCTTACAGGGAAGGAGCACAGATACGCAGTATTTT
CASSLQGRSTDTQYF
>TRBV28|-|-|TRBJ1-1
TGTGCCAGCAGTCCATCTACGGGGGTAATCACTGAAGCTTTCTTT
CASSPSTGVITEAFF
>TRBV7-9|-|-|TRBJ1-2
TGTGCCAGCAGCTTAGATCGGTCTGGCTACACCTTC
CASSLDRSGYTF
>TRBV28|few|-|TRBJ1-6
TGTGCCAGCAGTCCCTCCGGGACAATCGGTTCACCCCTCCACTTT
CASSPSGTIGSPLHF
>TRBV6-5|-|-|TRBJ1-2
TGTGCCGTGCTCACGTTGCGGCTCGGCTACACCTTC
CAVLTLRLGYTF
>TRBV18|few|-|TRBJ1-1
TGTGCCAGCTCACCCATCCCGAGGAACACTGAAGCTTTCTTT
CASSPIPRNTEAFF
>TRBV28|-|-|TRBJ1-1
TGTGCCAGCAGTTTATGTACGTGGATGTGGACAGAAACAGACCTCTCAGAAGTCAACACTGAAGCTTTCTTT
CASSLCTWMWTETDLSEVNTEAFF
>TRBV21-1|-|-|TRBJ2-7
TGTGCCAGCAGCAAAGTGCTCGGAGTAGCGGGGGCTATGACCTACGAGCAGTACTTC
CASSKVLGVAGAMTYEQYF
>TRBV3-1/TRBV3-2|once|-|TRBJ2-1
TGTGCCAGCAGCCAAGATATTGGAGGTTTTTCCTACAATGAGCAGTTCTTC
CASSQDIGGFSYNEQFF
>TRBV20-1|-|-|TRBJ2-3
TGCAGTGCTAGTTATCAATCCACGGCAGATACGCAGTATTTT
CSASYQSTADTQYF
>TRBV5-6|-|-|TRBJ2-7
TGTGCCAGCAGCTTGGCCCCCACAGGGACCGAGCAGTACTTC
CASSLAPTGTEQYF
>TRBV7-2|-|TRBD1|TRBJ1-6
TGTGCCAGCAGCTCTACAGGGGTCAATTCACCCCTCCACTTT
CASSSTGVNSPLHF
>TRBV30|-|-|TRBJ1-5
TGTGCCTGGAGTCACCAGGGTGGGTATAGCAATCAGCCCCAGCATTTT
CAWSHQGGYSNQPQHF
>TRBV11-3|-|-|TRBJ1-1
TGTGCCAGCAGCGCCCACCGGGGAACTGAAGCTTTCTTT
CASSAHRGTEAFF
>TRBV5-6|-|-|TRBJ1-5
TGTGCCAGCAGCTTGGGACAGTATAGCAATCAGCCCCAGCATTTT
CASSLGQYSNQPQHF
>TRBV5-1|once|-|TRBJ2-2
TGCGCCAGCAGCCTCCTCTTTCGGGGGGCGTCGAACACCGGGGAGCTGTTTTTT
CASSLLFRGASNTGELFF
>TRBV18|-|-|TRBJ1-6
TGTGCCAGCTCAACGCGACAGGATAATTCACCCCTCCACTTT
CASSTRQDNSPLHF
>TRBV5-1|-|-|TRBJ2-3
TGCGCCAGCAGCTTGGCCCCGGATGGACACACAGATACGCAGTATTTT
CASSLAPDGHTDTQYF
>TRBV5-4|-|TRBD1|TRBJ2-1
TGTGCCAGCAGTCCGACAGGGGGCTCCTACAATGAGCAGTTCTTC
CASSPTGGSYNEQFF
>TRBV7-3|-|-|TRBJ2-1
TGTGCCAGCAGCTTAATGGGGGCGTCGGATGAGCAGTTCTTC
CASSLMGASDEQFF
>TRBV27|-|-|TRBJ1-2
TGTGCCAGCAGTAGACTCGATTTAGTCGATGGCTACACCTTC
CASSRLDLVDGYTF
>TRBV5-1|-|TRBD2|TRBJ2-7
TGCGCCAGCAGCCCCGGGACTAGCGGGACCCTCTACGAGCAGTACTTC
CASSPGTSGTLYEQYF
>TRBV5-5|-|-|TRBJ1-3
TGTGCCAGCAGCTTCTACTCTGGAAACACCATATATTTT
CASSFYSGNTIYF
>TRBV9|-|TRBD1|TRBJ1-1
TGTGCCAGCAGCCCCCCCATGGGACAGGACGGGTTCACTGAAGCTTTCTTT
CASSPPMGQDGFTEAFF
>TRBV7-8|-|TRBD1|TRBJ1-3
TGTGCCAGCAGCTTTGAAAGGGGGCCGAGGGGAAACACCATATATTTT
CASSFERGPRGNTIYF
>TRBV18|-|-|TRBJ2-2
TGTGCCAGCTCACCATTTGTAACCGGGGAGCTGTTTTTT
CASSPFVTGELFF
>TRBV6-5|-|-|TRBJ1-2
TGTGCCAGCAGTAACCAAGACCCCCGACTAGGAGGCTACACCTTC
CASSNQDPRLGGYTF
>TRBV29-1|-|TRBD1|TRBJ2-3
TGCAGCGGTACCTACGGACAGGGCACAGATACGCAGTATTTT
CSGTYGQGTDTQYF
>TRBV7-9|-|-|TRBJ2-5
TGTGCCAGCAGCCCAGACAGAACCCAGTACTTC
CASSPDRTQYF
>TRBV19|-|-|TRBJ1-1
TGTGCCAGTAGTCCTCAACGGGACTCCTACACTGAAGCTTTCTTT
CASSPQRDSYTEAFF